Detailed here is one T cell receptor beta chain. The entry originates in a study of blood T cell repertoires in COVID-19. Study background: Material from acute and convalescent COVID-19 was sourced from the United States, Italy and Spain. PBMCs, B-cell-depleted T cells, or T cells provided the cDNA or gDNA that made up the material.

The data were produced by immunoSEQ multiplex PCR, yet TCRdb's version contains in-frame clones alone and is incomplete. The sample includes 130,000 or so clones, roughly 86% of them seen just once. There are 15 residues in the CDR3. Losses at the gene ends were 6 bases for V and 4 bases for J; bases not matched to a gene: 7. CDR1 is SGHAT, CDR2 FQNNGV, per germline. This TCR was recovered from a woman between 45 and 60 years old with acute COVID-19. Sequencing was carried out using PBMCs or T cells enriched from blood (not recorded which). V and J are TRBV11-2 and TRBJ2-1; 9 bases are a match to TRBD2. Here the CDR3 DNA reads TGTGCCAGCAGTTTTAGCGGGGGCGATTACAATGAGCAGTTCTTC. Its translation: CASSFSGGDYNEQFF.